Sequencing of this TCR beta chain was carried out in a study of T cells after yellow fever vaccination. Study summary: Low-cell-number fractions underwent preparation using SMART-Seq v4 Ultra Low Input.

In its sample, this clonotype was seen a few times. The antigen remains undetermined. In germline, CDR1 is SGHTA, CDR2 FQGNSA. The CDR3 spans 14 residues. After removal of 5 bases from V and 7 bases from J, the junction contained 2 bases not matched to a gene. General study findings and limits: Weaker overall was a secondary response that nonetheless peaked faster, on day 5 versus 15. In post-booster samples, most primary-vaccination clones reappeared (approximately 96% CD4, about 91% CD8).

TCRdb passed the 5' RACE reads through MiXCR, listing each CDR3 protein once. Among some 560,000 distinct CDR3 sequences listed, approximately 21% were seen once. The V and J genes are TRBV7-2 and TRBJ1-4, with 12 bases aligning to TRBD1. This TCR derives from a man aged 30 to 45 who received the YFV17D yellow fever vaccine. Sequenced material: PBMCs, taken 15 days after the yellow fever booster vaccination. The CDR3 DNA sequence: TGTGCCAGCAGCAGGGACAGGGGGCCTGAAAAACTGTTTTTT. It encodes CASSRDRGPEKLFF.